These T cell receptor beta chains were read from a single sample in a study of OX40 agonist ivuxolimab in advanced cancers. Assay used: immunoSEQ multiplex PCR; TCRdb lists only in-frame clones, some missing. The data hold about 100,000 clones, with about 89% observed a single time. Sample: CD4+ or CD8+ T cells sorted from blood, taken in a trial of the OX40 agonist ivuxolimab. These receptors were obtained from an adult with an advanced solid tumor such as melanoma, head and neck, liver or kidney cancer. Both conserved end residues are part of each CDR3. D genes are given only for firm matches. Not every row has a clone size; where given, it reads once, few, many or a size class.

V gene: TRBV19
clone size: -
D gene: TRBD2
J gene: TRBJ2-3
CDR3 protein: CASSPGLAGGRNPTDTQYF
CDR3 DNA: TGTGCCAGTAGTCCGGGACTAGCGGGAGGCCGAAATCCTACAGATACGCAGTATTTT

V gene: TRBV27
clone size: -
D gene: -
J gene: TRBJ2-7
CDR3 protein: CASSGNRDYEQYF
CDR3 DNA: TGTGCCAGCAGTGGGAACAGGGATTACGAGCAGTACTTC

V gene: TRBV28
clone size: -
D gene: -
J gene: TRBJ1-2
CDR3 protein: CASSFGGPGGYTF
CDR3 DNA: TGTGCCAGCAGTTTCGGGGGGCCCGGCGGCTACACCTTC

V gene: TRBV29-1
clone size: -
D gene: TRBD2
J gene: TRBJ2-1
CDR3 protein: CSGTRTSGVYNEQFF
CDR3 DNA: TGCAGCGGTACGAGGACTAGCGGGGTTTACAATGAGCAGTTCTTC

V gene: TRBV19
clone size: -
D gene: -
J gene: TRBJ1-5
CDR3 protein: CASSIRTNQPQHF
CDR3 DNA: TGTGCCAGTAGTATACGGACCAATCAGCCCCAGCATTTT

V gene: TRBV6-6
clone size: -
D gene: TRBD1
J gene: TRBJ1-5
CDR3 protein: CASTRGTGAHQPQHF
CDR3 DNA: TGTGCCAGCACCAGAGGGACAGGGGCCCATCAGCCCCAGCATTTT

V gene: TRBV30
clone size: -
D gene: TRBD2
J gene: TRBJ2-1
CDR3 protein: CAWGSGTSGRAMNEQFF
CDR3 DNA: TGTGCCTGGGGAAGCGGGACTAGCGGGAGGGCCATGAATGAGCAGTTCTTC

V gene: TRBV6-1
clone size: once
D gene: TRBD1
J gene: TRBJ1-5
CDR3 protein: CASVDRGLNQPQHF
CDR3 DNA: TGTGCCAGCGTCGACAGGGGGTTAAATCAGCCCCAGCATTTT

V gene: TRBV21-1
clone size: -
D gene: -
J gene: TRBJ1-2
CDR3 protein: CASSKIKDRGYGYTF
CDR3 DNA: TGTGCCAGCAGCAAAATAAAGGACAGGGGCTATGGCTACACCTTC

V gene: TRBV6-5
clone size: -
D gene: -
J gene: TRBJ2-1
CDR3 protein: CASRRPGLTPNEQFF
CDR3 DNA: TGTGCCAGCAGAAGACCGGGACTGACTCCCAATGAGCAGTTCTTC

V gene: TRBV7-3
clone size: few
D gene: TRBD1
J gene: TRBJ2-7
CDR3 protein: CASSLGRSGGEQYF
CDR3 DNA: TGTGCCAGCAGCTTAGGGAGATCAGGGGGCGAGCAGTACTTC

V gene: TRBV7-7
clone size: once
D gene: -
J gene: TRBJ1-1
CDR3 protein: CASSPLVPGDGTEAFF
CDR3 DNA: TGTGCCAGCAGCCCTCTCGTTCCAGGGGATGGCACTGAAGCTTTCTTT

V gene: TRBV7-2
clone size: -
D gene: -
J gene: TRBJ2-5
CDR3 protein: CASSLTGWETQYF
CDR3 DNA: TGTGCCAGCAGCCTCACAGGGTGGGAGACCCAGTACTTC

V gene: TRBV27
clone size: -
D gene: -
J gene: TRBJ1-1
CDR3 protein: CASRGMGVNTEAFF
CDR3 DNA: TGTGCCAGTCGCGGAATGGGAGTGAACACTGAAGCTTTCTTT

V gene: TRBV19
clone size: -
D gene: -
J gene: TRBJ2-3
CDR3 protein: CASSLGFGDTQYF
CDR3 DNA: TGTGCCAGTAGTCTGGGGTTTGGGGATACGCAGTATTTT

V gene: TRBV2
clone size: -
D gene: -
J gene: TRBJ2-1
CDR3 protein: CASSQDGFSYNEQFF
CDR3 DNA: TGTGCCAGCTCCCAGGACGGATTCTCCTACAATGAGCAGTTCTTC

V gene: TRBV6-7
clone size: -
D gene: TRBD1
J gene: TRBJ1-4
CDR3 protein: CASSYASGGHATNEKLFF
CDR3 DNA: TGTGCCAGCAGTTACGCATCAGGGGGCCATGCAACTAATGAAAAACTGTTTTTT

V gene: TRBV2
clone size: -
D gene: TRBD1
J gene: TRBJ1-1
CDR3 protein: CASSLGPPGQWNTEAFF
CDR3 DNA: TGTGCCAGCAGCCTAGGGCCTCCGGGACAGTGGAACACTGAAGCTTTCTTT

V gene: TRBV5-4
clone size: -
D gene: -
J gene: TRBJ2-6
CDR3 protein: CASSRPEGANVLTF
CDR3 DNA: TGTGCCAGCTCCCGTCCGGAGGGGGCCAACGTCCTGACTTTC

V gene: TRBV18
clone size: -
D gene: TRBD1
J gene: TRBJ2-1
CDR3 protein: CASSPTGLNSYNEQFF
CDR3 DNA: TGTGCCAGCTCACCGACAGGGTTGAACTCCTACAATGAGCAGTTCTTC

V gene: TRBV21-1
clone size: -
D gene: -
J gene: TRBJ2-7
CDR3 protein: CARIPGTGGKYEQYF
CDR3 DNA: TGTGCCAGGATACCTGGGACAGGGGGCAAATACGAGCAGTACTTC

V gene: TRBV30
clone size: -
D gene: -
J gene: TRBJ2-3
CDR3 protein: CAWNRLSTDTQYF
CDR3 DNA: TGTGCCTGGAATCGACTCAGCACAGATACGCAGTATTTT

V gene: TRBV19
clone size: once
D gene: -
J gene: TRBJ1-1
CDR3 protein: CASSRPGGVTEAFF
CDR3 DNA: TGTGCCAGTAGCCGCCCCGGCGGGGTCACTGAAGCTTTCTTT

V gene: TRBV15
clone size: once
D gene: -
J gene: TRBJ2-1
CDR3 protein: CATSRAGPPEQFF
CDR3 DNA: TGTGCCACCAGCAGAGCCGGTCCCCCGGAGCAGTTCTTC

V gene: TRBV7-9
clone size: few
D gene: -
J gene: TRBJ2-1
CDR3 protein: CASSGGAGNEQFF
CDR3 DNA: TGTGCCAGCAGCGGGGGTGCAGGCAATGAGCAGTTCTTC

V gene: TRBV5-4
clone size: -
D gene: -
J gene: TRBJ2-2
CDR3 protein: CASSLGTLGELFF
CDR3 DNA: TGTGCCAGCAGCTTGGGGACTCTCGGGGAGCTGTTTTTT

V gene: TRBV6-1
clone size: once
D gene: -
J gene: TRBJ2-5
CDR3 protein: CASSEAAGSLQETQYF
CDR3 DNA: TGTGCCAGCAGTGAAGCGGCGGGATCCCTGCAGGAGACCCAGTACTTC

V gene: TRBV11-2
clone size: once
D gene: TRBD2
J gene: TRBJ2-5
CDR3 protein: CASSADPGLAGGLETQYF
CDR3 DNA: TGTGCCAGCAGCGCAGACCCGGGACTAGCGGGGGGGTTAGAGACCCAGTACTTC

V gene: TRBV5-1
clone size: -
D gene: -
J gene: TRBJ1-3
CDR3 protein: CASSPDSSGNTIYF
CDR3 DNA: TGCGCCAGCAGCCCGGACAGTTCCGGAAACACCATATATTTT

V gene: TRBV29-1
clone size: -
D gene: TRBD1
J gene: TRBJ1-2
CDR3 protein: CSVRDRDGYTF
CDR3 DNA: TGCAGCGTTAGGGACAGAGATGGCTACACCTTC

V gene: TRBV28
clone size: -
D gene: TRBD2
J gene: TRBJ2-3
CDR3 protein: CASSLLAGDGTQYF
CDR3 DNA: TGTGCCAGCAGTTTACTAGCGGGAGACGGTACGCAGTATTTT

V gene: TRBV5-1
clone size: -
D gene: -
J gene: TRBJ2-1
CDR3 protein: CASSLEGGPYNEQFF
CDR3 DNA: TGCGCCAGCAGCTTGGAGGGGGGACCCTACAATGAGCAGTTCTTC

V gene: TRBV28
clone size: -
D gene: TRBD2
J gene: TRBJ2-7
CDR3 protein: CASSISGRDEQYF
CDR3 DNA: TGTGCCAGCAGTATTAGCGGGAGGGACGAGCAGTACTTC